This T cell receptor (beta chain) was identified during a study of blood T cells in healthy people across ages. This CDR3 has 16 amino acids. V lost 6 bases and J lost 3; bases outside the gene matches: 11. CDR1 and CDR2 (germline): KGHSH, LQKENI. The use of a sample-barcoded 5' primer and a J-beta primer mix characterized a second PCR of roughly 6 to 11 cycles. Each CDR3 protein is one row after TCRdb ran MiXCR on the 5' RACE reads. Here the sample spans roughly 800,000 distinct CDR3 sequences, roughly 25% being singletons. This clonotype was observed a few times. The same data also went into a second study, on T cells of mothers and their children.

The V call is TRBV18, the J call TRBJ1-2, with 9 bases fitting TRBD1. Sequenced material: blood. This clonotype was obtained from a boy aged 5-17 years in good health. CDR3: CASSPWTGEAYYGYTF. The CDR3 DNA is TGTGCCAGCTCGCCCTGGACAGGGGAGGCGTACTATGGCTACACCTTC.